Below are 23 T cell receptor beta chains sequenced from a single sample in a study of low-dose radiotherapy and immunotherapy resistance in tumors. Stated time point: before trial treatment. First-strand cDNA relied on TRAV- and TRBV-specific primers spanning alpha and beta chains. PCR amplification of the TCRs was performed with Phusion for approximately 20 PCR cycles, and it relied on a constant-region primer together with a V-primer adapter. A single record per CDR3 protein comes from TCRdb applying MiXCR to the reads. The sample records roughly 76,000 distinct CDR3 sequences, approximately 17% being singletons. The sample in question was PBMCs, obtained before treatment. These receptors were obtained from a male donor with prostate cancer.

This clonotype showed up many times. This sequence joins TRBV12-3 or TRBV12-4 and TRBJ2-3; D might be TRBD2 (5 bases). Trimming left V 5 bases short and J 1 base short, with 16 bases between. The CDR3 length is 16 residues. The CDR3 coding sequence is TGTGCCAGCAGTGGCGGAGGTAGCAGTCGCACAGATACGCAGTATTTT. Translated, it gives CASSGGGSSRTDTQYF.

This clonotype was recorded at least ten times. The CDR3 spells CATSDPMSRVSGYTF. The CDR3 DNA reads as TGTGCCACCAGTGATCCTATGTCCAGGGTGAGTGGCTACACCTTC. V is TRBV24-1 and J is TRBJ1-2; D might be TRBD1 (5 bases). The CDR3 sequence is 15 residues long. The V end was cut by 3 bases, the J end by 7 bases, with 17 bases between. Germline CDR1 and CDR2: KGHDR and SFDVKD.

This clonotype has ten or more counts. V usage is TRBV18 and J usage is TRBJ2-5; perhaps TRBD1 as D (5 bases). Germline V CDR1 and CDR2: KGHSH, LQKENI. The CDR3 runs 18 residues. V was cut by 1 base and J by 3 bases, with 21 bases left in between. CDR3 loop: CASSPLLRTSDEKETQYF. In DNA, the CDR3 is TGTGCCAGCTCACCACTATTACGGACATCGGACGAAAAAGAGACCCAGTACTTC.

This clonotype came up once. The chain recombines TRBV9 with TRBJ2-3; TRBD2 aligns across 12 bases. J gave up 5 bases and V 4 bases, and 8 bases lay outside the gene matches. Looked up from germline, CDR1 is SGDLS and CDR2 is YYNGEE. This CDR3 contains 16 residues. The CDR3 DNA is TGTGCCAGCAGCCCCCTAGCGGGGGGGCAGGGAGATACGCAGTATTTT. Translating gives CASSPLAGGQGDTQYF.

This clonotype was recorded at least ten times. This chain joins TRBV18 and TRBJ2-1; D perhaps matches TRBD2 (6 bases). CDR3 length equals 13 residues. Trimming pared 4 bases from V and 6 bases from J, leaving 10 bases between. CDR1 and CDR2 (germline): KGHSH, LQKENI. Here the CDR3 DNA reads TGTGCCAGCTCACTAGCGGCCGGCAATGAGCAGTTCTTC. Encoded protein: CASSLAAGNEQFF.

Many counts were recorded for this clonotype. V and J are TRBV20-1 and TRBJ2-5, with D perhaps TRBD2 (6 bases). Trimming removed 4 bases from V and 4 bases from J, with 13 bases in between. Germline-derived CDR1 and CDR2 are DFQATT and SNEGSKA (reference sequence). This CDR3 has 13 amino acids. This CDR3 reads CSATSLARETQYF. In DNA, the CDR3 is TGCAGTGCTACTTCCCTAGCGCGAGAGACCCAGTACTTC.

Ten or more counts support this clonotype. The chain is built from TRBV4-1 and TRBJ2-3; 12 positions match TRBD2. V lost 6 bases, J lost 6 bases, and 7 bases stayed unmatched. Germline CDR1 is MGHRA and CDR2 is YSYEKL. CDR3 length: 15 amino acids. This chain's CDR3 is CASRPTSGGRDTQYF. In DNA, the CDR3 is TGCGCCAGCAGGCCTACTAGCGGGGGGCGGGATACGCAGTATTTT.

In its sample, this clonotype was seen many times. The V and J genes are TRBV7-2 and TRBJ1-4; D ambiguous. This CDR3 is 12 amino acids long. CDR1 is SGHTA and CDR2 is FQGNSA in the germline V gene. The V end was cut by 3 bases, the J end by 8 bases, with 7 bases between. In DNA, the CDR3 is TGTGCCAGCAGCTTCCAAAGGGAAAAACTGTTTTTT. Protein sequence: CASSFQREKLFF.

This clonotype was picked up many times. The chain carries TRBV3-1 and TRBJ2-1; D is uncertain. Trimming removed 3 bases at V and 0 bases at J, with 12 bases between. Germline loops: CDR1 LGHDT, CDR2 YNNKEL (reference sequence). The CDR3 sequence is 16 residues long. The chain's CDR3 is CASSQSRGSSYNEQFF. For the CDR3, the DNA is TGTGCCAGCAGCCAGTCCCGCGGTAGCTCCTACAATGAGCAGTTCTTC.

This clonotype was seen repeatedly, ten times or more. The chain combines TRBV5-8 with TRBJ2-1; 7 bases fit TRBD1. The V and J ends lost 5 bases and 3 bases, in that order; junction bases with no gene match: 2. CDR1 and CDR2 from the germline V gene are SGHTS and YDEGEE. This CDR3 is 13 amino acids long. CDR3 in DNA: TGTGCCAGCAGAAACAGGGGCTACAATGAGCAGTTCTTC. This encodes CASRNRGYNEQFF.

This clonotype has just one count. This sequence joins TRBV19 and TRBJ1-2, with 10 bases identical to TRBD1. The V and J ends lost 5 bases and 4 bases, in that order; junction bases with no gene match: 7. Per the germline V gene, CDR1 is LNHDA and CDR2 is SQIVND (reference sequence). The CDR3 is made up of 15 amino acids. The DNA for the CDR3 is TGTGCCAGTAGTTCCCAGACAGGGGGCAGCTATGGCTACACCTTC. Its protein product is CASSSQTGGSYGYTF.

This clonotype was recorded a few times. J is TRBJ2-7 and V is TRBV6-8; no reliable D call. Germline lookup yields CDR1 MNHGY and CDR2 SAAAGT. Trimming pared 6 bases from V and 4 bases from J, leaving 19 bases between. The CDR3 has 15 amino acids. The CDR3 loop is CASSLRSLLRYEQYF. The CDR3 DNA follows: TGTGCCAGCAGCCTCCGCTCATTACTACGATACGAGCAGTACTTC.

This clonotype appeared many times. V is TRBV5-1 and J is TRBJ2-2; maybe TRBD2 (6 bases). V lost 7 bases and J 5 bases, leaving 15 bases between the germline ends. CDR1 is SGHRS, CDR2 YFSETQ, per germline. The CDR3 is 14 amino acids. Here the CDR3 DNA reads TGCGCCAGCTCCGGAGGGCCAGGGACCGGGGAGCTGTTTTTT. Residues: CASSGGPGTGELFF.

The sample holds many counts of this clonotype. This rearrangement joins TRBV4-1 to TRBJ2-1, with 9 nucleotides matching TRBD1. Trimming cost V 3 bases and J 5 bases; bases outside gene matches: 8. There are 16 residues in the CDR3. Germline CDR1 and CDR2: MGHRA and YSYEKL. This chain's CDR3 is CASSHLGQGSHNEQFF. The CDR3 region has the DNA TGCGCCAGCAGCCATCTGGGACAGGGTAGCCACAATGAGCAGTTCTTC.

This clonotype has ten or more counts. This chain links TRBV5-4 with TRBJ1-1; D gene unclear. CDR1 and CDR2 from the germline V gene are SGHNT and YYREEE (reference sequence). The CDR3 has 18 amino acids. Trimming shortened V by 0 bases and J by 1 base, and 19 bases separated the two germline ends. CDR3 in DNA: TGTGCCAGCAGCTTGGAACCCAACCTACTTTCGGGGAACACTGAAGCTTTCTTT. Encoded protein: CASSLEPNLLSGNTEAFF.

Written as DNA, the CDR3 is TGTGCCAGCAGCTTGTACAGGGGCACATACAATGAGCAGTTCTTC. This translates into CASSLYRGTYNEQFF. The V gene is TRBV7-8, the J gene TRBJ2-1, with 7 bases matching TRBD1. The germline CDR1 and CDR2 sequences are SGHVS and FQNEAQ. The CDR3 runs 15 residues. V shed 3 bases and J 4 bases; nucleotides not matched to a gene: 6.

CDR3 residues: CASSQDISGIYGYTF. CDR3 DNA: TGCGCCAGCAGCCAAGATATTTCGGGAATCTATGGCTACACCTTC. The V and J genes are TRBV4-1 and TRBJ1-2; D uncertain. V was cut by 0 bases and J by 4 bases, with 12 bases left in between. Germline V gives CDR1 MGHRA, CDR2 YSYEKL. This CDR3 has 15 residues.

In this sample, this clonotype turned up many times. This chain uses TRBV6-1 with TRBJ2-2; 11 bases match TRBD1. V gave up 4 bases and J gave up 7 bases; unmatched junction bases: 2. Germline V gives CDR1 MNHNS, CDR2 SASEGT. The CDR3 consists of 14 residues. CDR3 loop: CASSGDRGVGELFF. The CDR3 bases are TGTGCCAGCAGTGGGGACAGGGGGGTCGGGGAGCTGTTTTTT.

The rearrangement links TRBV6-2 or TRBV6-3 to TRBJ2-3; TRBD2 matches at 8 bases. CDR3 length: 15 residues. V trimming: 1 base; J trimming: 3 bases; junction bases outside the gene matches: 3. Per germline, CDR1 MNHEY and CDR2 SVGEGT. The CDR3 spells CASSYWGLGTDTQYF. The CDR3 coding sequence is TGTGCCAGCAGTTACTGGGGACTAGGGACAGATACGCAGTATTTT.

The V call is TRBV7-2, the J call TRBJ2-7; D gene ambiguous. V lost 5 bases and J 1 base, leaving 12 bases between the germline ends. Germline V gene lookup returns CDR1 SGHTA and CDR2 FQGNSA. The CDR3 runs 14 residues. The CDR3 is CASSASLGSYEQYF. The CDR3 bases are TGTGCCAGCAGCGCCTCGCTAGGTTCCTACGAGCAGTACTTC. Variable domain in full (rest from reference TRBV7-2 and TRBJ2-7): GAGVSQSPSNKVTEKGKDVELRCDPISGHTALYWYRQSLGQGLEFLIYFQGNSAPDKSGLPSDRFSAERTGGSVSTLTIQRTQQEDSAVYLCASSASLGSYEQYFGPGTRLTVT.

This clonotype was observed at least ten times. An end of the junction differs from the germline gene, which may be a read error. The chain employs TRBV12-3 or TRBV12-4 and TRBJ2-7; D gene uncertain. CDR3 length: 12 amino acids. Written as DNA, the CDR3 is TGTGCCAGCAGTTTATTTTCGGACCGCTTAATCTTC. Translated, it gives CASSLFSDRLIF.

This clonotype occurred many times. The chain couples TRBV3-1 to TRBJ2-1; TRBD2 agrees at 10 bases. The germline V gene encodes CDR1 LGHDT and CDR2 YNNKEL (reference sequence). The CDR3 length is 18 residues. V was clipped by 3 bases and J by 5 bases; unmatched bases: 13. CDR3 sequence reads: CASSHTRSRTSGNNEQFF. The CDR3 nucleotides are TGTGCCAGCAGCCACACTAGGTCCCGGACTAGCGGAAACAATGAGCAGTTCTTC.

In its sample, this clonotype was seen many times. This chain connects TRBV6-2 or TRBV6-3 to TRBJ2-5; 7 nucleotides align to TRBD1. V lost 6 bases, J lost 7 bases, and 11 bases stayed unmatched. This CDR3 is 14 amino acids long. Germline CDR1 reads MNHEY; CDR2 reads SVGEGT. The CDR3 DNA sequence: TGTGCCAGCAGCCTTAGGGGGCCCAACGGGACCCAGTACTTC. This translates into CASSLRGPNGTQYF.